Sequencing of this T cell receptor beta chain was carried out in a study of T-cell memory formation after mild COVID-19. Study-wide results and caveats: The finding that pre-infection memory included some responding clones suggested that cross-reactive memory joined. Most CD4+ clones that shrank were in CM and EM, while CD8+ ones turned up in EMRA. Day 15 to 85 contractors were CD4/CD8 balanced; later expanders leaned CD4+.

This clonotype came up a few times. Its antigen remains unknown. Constant-segment primers served in 5'RACE that generated TCR alpha and TCR beta cDNA libraries bearing sample barcodes and UMIs. TCRdb ran MiXCR on the 5' RACE reads and lists one entry per CDR3 protein. The sample lists around 390,000 distinct CDR3 sequences, more than 15% occurring once. Sequencing input: PBMCs or a T cell subset sorted from them (not recorded which). This clonotype originated in a man in his late teens or twenties who had mild COVID-19 (a few samples of this study predate the infection). Cell type and time point are not known.

CDR3 coding DNA: TGTGCCAGTCATCCGGGACAGGGGGCAGGTGGCTACACCTTC. Its protein product is CASHPGQGAGGYTF. The chain has TRBV7-9 and TRBJ1-2; TRBD1 agrees at 12 bases. The CDR3 sequence is 14 residues long. V lost 9 bases to trimming and J lost 7 bases; unmatched junction nucleotides: 9. In germline, CDR1 is SEHNR, CDR2 FQNEAQ (reference sequence).